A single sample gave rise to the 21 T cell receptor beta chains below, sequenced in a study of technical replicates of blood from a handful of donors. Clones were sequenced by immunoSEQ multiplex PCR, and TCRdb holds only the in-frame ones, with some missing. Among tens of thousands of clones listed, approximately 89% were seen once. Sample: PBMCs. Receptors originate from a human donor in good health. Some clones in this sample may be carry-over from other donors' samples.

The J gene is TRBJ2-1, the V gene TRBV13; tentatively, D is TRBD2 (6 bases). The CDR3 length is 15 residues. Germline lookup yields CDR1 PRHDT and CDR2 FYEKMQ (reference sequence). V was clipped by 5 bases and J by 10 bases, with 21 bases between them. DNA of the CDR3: TGTGCCAGCAGCCTACGATTAGTGGGAGGTAAAGAGCAGTTCTTC. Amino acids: CASSLRLVGGKEQFF. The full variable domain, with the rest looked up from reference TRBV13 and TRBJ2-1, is AAGVIQSPRHLIKEKRETATLKCYPIPRHDTVYWYQQGPGQDPQFLISFYEKMQSDKGSIPDRFSAQQFSDYHSELNMSSLELGDSALYFCASSLRLVGGKEQFFGPGTRLTVL.

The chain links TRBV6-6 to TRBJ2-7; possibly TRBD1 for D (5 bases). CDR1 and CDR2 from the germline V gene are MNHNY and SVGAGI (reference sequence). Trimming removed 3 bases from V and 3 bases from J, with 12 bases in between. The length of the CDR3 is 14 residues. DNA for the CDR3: TGTGCCAGCAGTTATGGCGGCAGGGACTACGAGCAGTACTTC. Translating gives CASSYGGRDYEQYF.

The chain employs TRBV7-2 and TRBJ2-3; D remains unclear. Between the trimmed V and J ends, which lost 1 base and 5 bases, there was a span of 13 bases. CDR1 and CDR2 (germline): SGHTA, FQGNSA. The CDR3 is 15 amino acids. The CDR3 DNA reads TGTGCCAGCAGCTTAGAACGGTTCATGAGAGATACGCAGTATTTT. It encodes CASSLERFMRDTQYF. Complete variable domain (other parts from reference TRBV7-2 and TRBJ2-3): GAGVSQSPSNKVTEKGKDVELRCDPISGHTALYWYRQSLGQGLEFLIYFQGNSAPDKSGLPSDRFSAERTGGSVSTLTIQRTQQEDSAVYLCASSLERFMRDTQYFGPGTRLTVL.

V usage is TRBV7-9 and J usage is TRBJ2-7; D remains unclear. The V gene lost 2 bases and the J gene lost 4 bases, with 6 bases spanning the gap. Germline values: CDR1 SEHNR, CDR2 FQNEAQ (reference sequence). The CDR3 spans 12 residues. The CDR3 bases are TGTGCCAGCAGCTTACAGGTGTACGAGCAGTACTTC. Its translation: CASSLQVYEQYF.

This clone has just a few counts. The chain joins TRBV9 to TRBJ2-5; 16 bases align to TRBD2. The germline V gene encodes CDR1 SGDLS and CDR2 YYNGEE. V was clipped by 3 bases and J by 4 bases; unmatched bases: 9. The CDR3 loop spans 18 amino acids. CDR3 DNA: TGTGCCAGCAGCGAGGGGACTAGCGGGGGGGCGGTAATAGAGACCCAGTACTTC. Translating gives CASSEGTSGGAVIETQYF.

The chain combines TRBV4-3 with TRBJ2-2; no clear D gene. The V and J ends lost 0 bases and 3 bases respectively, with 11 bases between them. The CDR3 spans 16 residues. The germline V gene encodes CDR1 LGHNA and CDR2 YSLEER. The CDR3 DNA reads TGCGCCAGCAGCCAAGATCGGCGGAGCGACACCGGGGAGCTGTTTTTT. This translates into CASSQDRRSDTGELFF.

CDR3 region: CASSLGGGSLDGYTF. CDR3 nucleotides: TGTGCCAGCAGCTTAGGGGGCGGCAGCTTAGATGGCTACACCTTC. This chain connects TRBV7-9 to TRBJ1-2; a weak D match, TRBD1 (5 bases). Trimming removed 1 base from V and 6 bases from J, with 15 bases in between. In germline, CDR1 is SEHNR, CDR2 FQNEAQ (reference sequence). The CDR3 is made up of 15 amino acids.

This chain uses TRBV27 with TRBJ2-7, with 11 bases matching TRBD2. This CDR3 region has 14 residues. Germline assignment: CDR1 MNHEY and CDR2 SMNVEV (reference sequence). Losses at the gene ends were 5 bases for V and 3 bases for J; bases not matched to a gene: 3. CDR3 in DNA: TGTGCCAGCAGTAGGGGACTAGCGGTCTACGAGCAGTACTTC. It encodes CASSRGLAVYEQYF.

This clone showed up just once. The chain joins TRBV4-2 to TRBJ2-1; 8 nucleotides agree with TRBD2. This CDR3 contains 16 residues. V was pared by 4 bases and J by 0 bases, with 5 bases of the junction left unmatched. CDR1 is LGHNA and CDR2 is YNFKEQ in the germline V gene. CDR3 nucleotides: TGTGCCAGCAGCCGGCCGGGGACTAGCTCCTACAATGAGCAGTTCTTC. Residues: CASSRPGTSSYNEQFF.

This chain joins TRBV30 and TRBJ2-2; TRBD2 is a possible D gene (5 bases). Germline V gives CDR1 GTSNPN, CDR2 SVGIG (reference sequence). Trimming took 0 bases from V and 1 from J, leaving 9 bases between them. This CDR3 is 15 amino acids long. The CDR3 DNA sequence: TGTGCCTGGAGTGTGAGAGGGTTGAACACCGGGGAGCTGTTTTTT. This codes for CAWSVRGLNTGELFF.

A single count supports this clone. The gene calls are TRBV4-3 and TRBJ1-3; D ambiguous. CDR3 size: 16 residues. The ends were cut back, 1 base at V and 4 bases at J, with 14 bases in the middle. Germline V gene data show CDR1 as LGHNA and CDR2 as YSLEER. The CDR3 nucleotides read TGCGCCAGCAGCCAAGGTGACGGGAGATGGGGAAACACCATATATTTT. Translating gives CASSQGDGRWGNTIYF.

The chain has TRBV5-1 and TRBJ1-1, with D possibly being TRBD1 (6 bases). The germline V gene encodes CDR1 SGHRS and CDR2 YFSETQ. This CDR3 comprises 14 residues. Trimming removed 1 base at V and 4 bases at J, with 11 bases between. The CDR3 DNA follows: TGCGCCAGCAGCTTGACAGGGAGCGGCACTGAAGCTTTCTTT. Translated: CASSLTGSGTEAFF.

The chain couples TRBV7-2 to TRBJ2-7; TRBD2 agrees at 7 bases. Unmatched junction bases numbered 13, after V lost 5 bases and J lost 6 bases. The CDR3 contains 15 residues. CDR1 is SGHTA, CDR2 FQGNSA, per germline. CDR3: CASSGSWSSGGEQYF. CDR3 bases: TGTGCCAGCAGCGGGAGTTGGTCGTCGGGAGGCGAGCAGTACTTC.

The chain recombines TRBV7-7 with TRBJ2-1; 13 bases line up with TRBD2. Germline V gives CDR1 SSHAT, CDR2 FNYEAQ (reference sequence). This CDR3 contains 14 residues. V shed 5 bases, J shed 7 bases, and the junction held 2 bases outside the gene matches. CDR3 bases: TGTGCCAGCAGCGTGGGACTAGCGGGGAATGAGCAGTTCTTC. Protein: CASSVGLAGNEQFF.

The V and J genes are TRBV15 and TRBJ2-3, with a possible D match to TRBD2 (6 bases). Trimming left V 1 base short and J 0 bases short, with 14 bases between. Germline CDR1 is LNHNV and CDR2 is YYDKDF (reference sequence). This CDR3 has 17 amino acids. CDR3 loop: CATSRGGGISSTDTQYF. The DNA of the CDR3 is TGTGCCACCAGCAGAGGAGGCGGGATTTCTAGCACAGATACGCAGTATTTT.

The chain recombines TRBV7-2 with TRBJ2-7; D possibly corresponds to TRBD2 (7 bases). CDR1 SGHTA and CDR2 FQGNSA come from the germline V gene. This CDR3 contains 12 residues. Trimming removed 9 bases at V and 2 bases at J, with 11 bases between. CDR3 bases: TGTGCCAGTTACGGGGGGCCCTACGAGCAGTACTTC. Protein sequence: CASYGGPYEQYF. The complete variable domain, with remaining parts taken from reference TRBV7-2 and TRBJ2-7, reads GAGVSQSPSNKVTEKGKDVELRCDPISGHTALYWYRQSLGQGLEFLIYFQGNSAPDKSGLPSDRFSAERTGGSVSTLTIQRTQQEDSAVYLCASYGGPYEQYFGPGTRLTVT.

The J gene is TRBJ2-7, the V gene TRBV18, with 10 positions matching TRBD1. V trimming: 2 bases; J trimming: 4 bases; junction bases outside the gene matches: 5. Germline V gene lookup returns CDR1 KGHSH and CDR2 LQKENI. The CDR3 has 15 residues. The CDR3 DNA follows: TGTGCCAGCTCACCAGGGACAGGGGCCGCATACGAGCAGTACTTC. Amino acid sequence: CASSPGTGAAYEQYF.

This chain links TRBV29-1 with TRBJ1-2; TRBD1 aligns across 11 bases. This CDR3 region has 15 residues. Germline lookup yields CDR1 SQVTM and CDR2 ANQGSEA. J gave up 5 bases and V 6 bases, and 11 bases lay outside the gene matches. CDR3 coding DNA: TGCAGCGTCGATGGGACAGGGGGATCGTGGTATGGCTACACCTTC. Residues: CSVDGTGGSWYGYTF.

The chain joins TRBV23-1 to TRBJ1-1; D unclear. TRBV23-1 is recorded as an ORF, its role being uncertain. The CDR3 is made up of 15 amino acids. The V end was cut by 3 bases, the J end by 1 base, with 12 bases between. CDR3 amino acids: CASSHFTAGNTEAFF. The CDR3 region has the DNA TGCGCCAGCAGTCATTTTACCGCCGGGAACACTGAAGCTTTCTTT.

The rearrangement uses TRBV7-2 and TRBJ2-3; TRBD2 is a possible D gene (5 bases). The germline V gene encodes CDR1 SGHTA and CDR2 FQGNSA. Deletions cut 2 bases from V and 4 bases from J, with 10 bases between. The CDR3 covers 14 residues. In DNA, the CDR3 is TGTGCCAGCAGCTTAAAGGATAGCGCAGATACGCAGTATTTT. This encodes CASSLKDSADTQYF.

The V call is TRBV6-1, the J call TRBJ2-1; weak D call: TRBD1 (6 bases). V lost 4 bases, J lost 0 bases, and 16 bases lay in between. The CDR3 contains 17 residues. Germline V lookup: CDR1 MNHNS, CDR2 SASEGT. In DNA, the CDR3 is TGTGCCAGCAGTGCGTACAGGGCTGGGGGCTCCTACAATGAGCAGTTCTTC. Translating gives CASSAYRAGGSYNEQFF.